This TCR beta chain was sequenced in a study of identical twins. Regarding the study as a whole: Part of the zero-insertion signal could reflect confounding by invariant MAIT and iNKT cells.

This CDR3 has 14 amino acids. V lost 1 base, J lost 10 bases, and 15 bases lay in between. CDR1 KGHDR and CDR2 SFDVKD come from the germline V gene. This clonotype was detected only a few times. Its matching antigen is unknown. TCRdb used MiXCR to reprocess the 5' RACE reads, holding one entry per CDR3 protein. Of some 900,000 distinct CDR3 sequences in the sample, about 12% are singletons; the top ten hold about 1.5%. These data also featured in a second study, about yellow fever vaccine responses in identical twins.

The sequencing sample was made of PBMCs. The rearrangement uses TRBV24-1 and TRBJ1-1; D not resolved. This TCR was sampled from a woman aged 18 to 35 in good health. The CDR3 region is CATSDFAETFGAFF. As DNA, the CDR3 is TGTGCCACCAGTGATTTCGCGGAAACCTTTGGAGCTTTCTTT.